These T cell receptor beta chains were read from a single sample in a study of identical twins. TCRdb re-derived calls from the 5' RACE reads in MiXCR, one entry per CDR3 protein. Of fewer than 900,000 distinct CDR3 sequences listed, 21% are singletons. The sample was also linked to a second study, of T cells expressing NK-cell markers.

The specimen sequenced was PBMCs. The receptor source for this set is a woman between 18 and 29 years old in good health. CDR3s include the opening cysteine and the closing phenylalanine or tryptophan. The order of the fields is J gene, V gene, clone size, D gene, CDR3 DNA, CDR3 protein. A D gene is named only where the DNA matches it firmly. Not all rows give a size; the values are once, few, many and, for expanded clones, a class.

TRBJ2-1,TRBV29-1,few,.,TGCAGCGTTGATCCGGGGGCCTTCTACAATGAGCAGTTCTTC,CSVDPGAFYNEQFF
TRBJ2-5,TRBV20-1,few,.,TGCAGTGCTAGAGAATCCCACAGGCTCCAAGAGACCCAGTACTTC,CSARESHRLQETQYF
TRBJ1-3,TRBV6-5,.,.,TGTGCCAGCAGTTCGACGGGGGGAGCTGGAAACACCATATATTTT,CASSSTGGAGNTIYF
TRBJ2-5,TRBV12-3/TRBV12-4,few,TRBD2,TGTGCCAGCAACCTAGCGGAAGAGACCCAGTACTTC,CASNLAEETQYF
TRBJ2-7,TRBV7-6,few,.,TGTGCCAGCAGCTTCGGACCCACGGCCGCCCACGAGCAGTACTTC,CASSFGPTAAHEQYF
TRBJ2-7,TRBV27,.,.,TGTGCCAGCAGTGCCGGACCCCTACGGGGCGAGCAGTACTTC,CASSAGPLRGEQYF
TRBJ2-1,TRBV5-1,.,TRBD2,TGCGCCAGCAGCTTGGGGCCGGGAGGGGAATCCTACAATGAGCAGTTCTTC,CASSLGPGGESYNEQFF
TRBJ1-1,TRBV4-2,few,.,TGTGCCAGCAGCCTACAAGGTAGAGAAGACGCTTTCTTT,CASSLQGREDAFF
TRBJ1-1,TRBV3-1,.,.,TGTGCCAGCAGCCCATGGTCGGGCAGCCAGAACACTGAAGCTTTCTTT,CASSPWSGSQNTEAFF
TRBJ1-1,TRBV20-1,.,.,TGCAGTGCCGGGGGACAGAACACTGAAGCTTTCTTT,CSAGGQNTEAFF
TRBJ2-3,TRBV5-1,few,TRBD1,TGCGCCAGCAGCTGGGGGACAGGGGTTATTGGTGCAGATACGCAGTATTTT,CASSWGTGVIGADTQYF
TRBJ2-5,TRBV20-1,.,.,TGCAGTGCCGGCAGGACCTCACAAGAGACCCAGTACTTC,CSAGRTSQETQYF
TRBJ2-5,TRBV9,.,.,TGTGCCAGCAGCGTATCCGGTGACCAAGAGACCCAGTACTTC,CASSVSGDQETQYF
TRBJ2-7,TRBV3-1,many,.,TGTGCCAGCAGCCAAGAGTATGGGGACCTCTACGAGCAGTACTTC,CASSQEYGDLYEQYF
TRBJ2-1,TRBV29-1,few,TRBD1,TGCAGCGTTGAAGCGCCGGGACAGGGACGCAATGAGCAGTTCTTC,CSVEAPGQGRNEQFF
TRBJ2-3,TRBV12-3/TRBV12-4,.,.,TGTGCCAGCAGTTCCTCGGGCGGCTATACGCAGTATTTT,CASSSSGGYTQYF
TRBJ2-7,TRBV6-1,.,.,TGTGCCAGCAGTGCGCCGTTCGGATCCTACGAGCAGTACTTC,CASSAPFGSYEQYF
TRBJ2-7,TRBV6-5,.,.,TGTGCCAGCAGCCACATACCCTACGAGCAGTACTTC,CASSHIPYEQYF
TRBJ2-7,TRBV29-1,few,.,TGCAGCGTGGGGCGAAGCCACCTGGTGGGGGAGCAGTACTTC,CSVGRSHLVGEQYF
TRBJ1-2,TRBV20-1,few,.,TGCAGTGCTCCAGTTACAGACTACTATGGCTACACCTTC,CSAPVTDYYGYTF
TRBJ2-7,TRBV7-2,.,TRBD2,TGTGCCAGCAGGACAACTAGCGGAGCCTACGAGCAGTACTTC,CASRTTSGAYEQYF